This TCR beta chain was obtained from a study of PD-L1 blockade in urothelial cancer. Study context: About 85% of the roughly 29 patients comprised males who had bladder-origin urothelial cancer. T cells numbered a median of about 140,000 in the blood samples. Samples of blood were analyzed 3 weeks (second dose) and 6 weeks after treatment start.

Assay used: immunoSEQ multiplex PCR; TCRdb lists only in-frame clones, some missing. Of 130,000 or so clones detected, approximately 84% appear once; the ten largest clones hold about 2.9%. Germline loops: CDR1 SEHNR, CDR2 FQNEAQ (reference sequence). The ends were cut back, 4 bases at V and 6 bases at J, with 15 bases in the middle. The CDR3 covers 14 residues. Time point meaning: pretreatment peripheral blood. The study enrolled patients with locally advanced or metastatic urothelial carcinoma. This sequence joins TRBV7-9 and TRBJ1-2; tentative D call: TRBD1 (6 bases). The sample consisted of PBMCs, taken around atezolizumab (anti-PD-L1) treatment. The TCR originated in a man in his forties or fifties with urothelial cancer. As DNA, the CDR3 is TGTGCCAGCAGCTCCGATTTGACAGGAGATGGCTACACCTTC. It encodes CASSSDLTGDGYTF.